This T cell receptor (beta chain) was observed in a study of shared clonotypes between healthy human individuals. Whole-study results and caveats: Compared with memory subsets, naive subsets generally had larger estimated richness. Rarefaction demonstrated incomplete sorted-subset sequencing despite large depth.

Worth noting for this clone: Its antigen remains unknown.

This CDR3 is 13 amino acids long. Germline V lookup: CDR1 SGHRS, CDR2 YFSETQ. V was shortened by 0 bases and J by 0 bases, with 3 bases between the two germline ends. Sequenced by immunoSEQ multiplex PCR; TCRdb stores in-frame clones only, minus some. This table has some 200,000 clones, roughly 91% appearing once. The V gene is TRBV5-1, the J gene TRBJ1-1; D unresolved. The material sequenced was naive CD4+ T cells sorted from blood. Subset here: CD45RA+ positively selected. The TCR was taken from a woman aged 30 to 39 in good health. CDR3 nucleotides: TGCGCCAGCAGCTTGGGGATGAACACTGAAGCTTTCTTT. Protein: CASSLGMNTEAFF.